Shown below are 13 T cell receptor beta chains from a single sample sequenced in a study of shared clonotypes between healthy human individuals. Clones were sequenced by immunoSEQ multiplex PCR, and TCRdb holds only the in-frame ones, with some missing. This sample yields under 550,000 clones, of which 96% are seen a single time; about 0.064% belongs to the top ten. The sequencing sample was made of naive CD4+ T cells sorted from blood. Subset specified: CD45RA+ positively selected. These receptors all come from a woman in her twenties or thirties in good health.

The rearrangement joins TRBV28 to TRBJ2-2, with 9 bases that match TRBD1. This CDR3 has 16 residues. Unmatched junction bases numbered 11, after V lost 8 bases and J lost 4 bases. The germline gives CDR1 MDHEN, CDR2 SYDVKM. DNA of the CDR3: TGTGCCAGCGGGGGGATAGGACAGGGGATCACCGGGGAGCTGTTTTTT. This gives the protein CASGGIGQGITGELFF.

V is TRBV11-2 and J is TRBJ2-7; 13 bases are a match to TRBD2. The V and J ends lost 4 bases and 3 bases, in that order; junction bases with no gene match: 12. This CDR3 is 18 amino acids long. Germline-derived CDR1 and CDR2 are SGHAT and FQNNGV. The CDR3 nucleotides are TGTGCCAGCAGCTATTACGGGCCCAGGACTAGCGGGAGCTACGAGCAGTACTTC. It codes for CASSYYGPRTSGSYEQYF.

This clone appeared once. The chain is built from TRBV15 and TRBJ1-2, with 8 nucleotides matching TRBD1. Germline CDR1 reads LNHNV; CDR2 reads YYDKDF (reference sequence). The CDR3 extends over 12 amino acids. V lost 8 bases, J lost 4 bases, and 3 bases stayed unmatched. CDR3 nucleotides: TGTGCCACCTGGGACAGGAGCTATGGCTACACCTTC. Protein sequence: CATWDRSYGYTF.

The chain has TRBV7-2 and TRBJ1-6, with D uncertain. The CDR3 spans 12 residues. V was cut by 3 bases and J by 8 bases, with 5 bases left in between. Germline V gene sequence: CDR1 SGHTA, CDR2 FQGNSA. CDR3 DNA sequence: TGTGCCAGCAGCTTGATAGATTCACCCCTCCACTTT. Translating it yields CASSLIDSPLHF.

The chain employs TRBV30 and TRBJ2-1, with unresolved D. In germline, CDR1 is GTSNPN, CDR2 SVGIG (reference sequence). Trimming took off 2 bases at V and 0 bases at J, with 5 bases between the two ends. This CDR3 has 13 residues. In nucleotides, the CDR3 is TGTGCCTGGAGTCCGAGCTCCTACAATGAGCAGTTCTTC. It specifies CAWSPSSYNEQFF.

V gene TRBV19 combines with J gene TRBJ1-2; 9 positions agree with TRBD1. The germline CDR1 and CDR2 sequences are LNHDA and SQIVND (reference sequence). This CDR3 contains 17 residues. The ends lost 7 bases at V and 4 bases at J; junction bases unmatched: 16. The CDR3 reads CASKPRDREKTSYGYTF. CDR3 bases: TGTGCCAGTAAACCCCGGGACAGGGAAAAGACGAGCTATGGCTACACCTTC.

The chain combines TRBV11-1 with TRBJ1-1; D call uncertain. CDR1 is SGHAT, CDR2 FQDESV, per germline (reference sequence). CDR3 length equals 15 residues. Trimming left V 5 bases short and J 1 base short, with 14 bases between. In DNA, the CDR3 is TGTGCCAGCAGCCCAGTTTACGACGGGAACACTGAAGCTTTCTTT. This translates into CASSPVYDGNTEAFF. The full variable domain, completed using reference TRBV11-1 and TRBJ1-1, is EAEVAQSPRYKITEKSQAVAFWCDPISGHATLYWYRQILGQGPELLVQFQDESVVDDSQLPKDRFSAERLKGVDSTLKIQPAELGDSAMYLCASSPVYDGNTEAFFGQGTRLTVV.

The rearrangement joins TRBV4-1 to TRBJ2-5, with 7 bases fitting TRBD1. The CDR3 consists of 14 residues. The germline gives CDR1 MGHRA, CDR2 YSYEKL. The V and J ends lost 3 bases and 5 bases, in that order; junction bases with no gene match: 6. CDR3 nucleotides: TGCGCCAGCAGCCAGGGGACAGTTTATGAGACCCAGTACTTC. This sequence encodes CASSQGTVYETQYF.

The rearrangement joins TRBV2 to TRBJ2-7, with D hard to call. Germline CDR1 is SNHLY and CDR2 is FYNNEI. The CDR3 is made up of 13 amino acids. V lost 2 bases to trimming and J lost 6 bases, with 11 bases between them. The CDR3 spells CASSELRVVEQYF. The CDR3 bases are TGTGCCAGCAGTGAACTAAGGGTCGTCGAGCAGTACTTC.

V gene TRBV14 combines with J gene TRBJ2-7; TRBD1 matches 9 bases. Germline loops: CDR1 SGHDN, CDR2 FVKESK. There are 16 residues in the CDR3. V lost 3 bases and J lost 2; bases outside the gene matches: 8. CDR3 coding DNA: TGTGCCAGCAGCCAGGCCGGGACAGGGAACCCCTACGAGCAGTACTTC. As protein: CASSQAGTGNPYEQYF.

In regard to this clone: It is likely a read error, because the conserved phenylalanine at the end of the CDR3 is missing. The limits of the CDR3 on the DNA are not certain, so only TCRdb's listed CDR3 is given. The V and J genes are TRBV15 and TRBJ2-7. The CDR3 length is 12 residues, termini included. Germline V lookup: CDR1 LNHNV, CDR2 YYDKDF (reference sequence). The chain's CDR3 is CATSRVHGGHEI.

V usage is TRBV5-1 and J usage is TRBJ2-1; 9 bases match TRBD1. The CDR3 is 16 amino acids. V shed 4 bases, J shed 6 bases, and the junction held 11 bases outside the gene matches. CDR1 is SGHRS and CDR2 is YFSETQ in the germline V gene. The CDR3: CASSLAGTGLFNEQFF. In DNA, the CDR3 is TGCGCCAGCAGCCTGGCCGGGACAGGGCTTTTCAATGAGCAGTTCTTC.

The chain carries TRBV14 and TRBJ2-3; no reliable D call. The germline V gene has CDR1 SGHDN and CDR2 FVKESK. This CDR3 has 17 amino acids. Trimming pared 0 bases from V and 2 bases from J, leaving 15 bases between. CDR3 DNA sequence: TGTGCCAGCAGCCAAGATAGGGTTCGGTGGGTCACAGATACGCAGTATTTT. This gives the protein CASSQDRVRWVTDTQYF.